The 23 T cell receptor beta chains reported below all come from one sample, sequenced in a study of radiotherapy plus CTLA-4 blockade in lung cancer. Profiling relied on immunoSEQ multiplex PCR, and the TCRdb table lists in-frame clones only, not all of them. Of about 90,000 clones listed, about four fifths were seen once; the top ten hold about 15%. Sequenced material: peripheral blood, taken from a patient treated with radiotherapy plus ipilimumab. These receptors all stem from a human donor with non-small cell lung cancer that progressed on radiotherapy plus ipilimumab.

The gene calls are TRBV6-5 and TRBJ1-2, with 8 bases fitting TRBD1. Germline values: CDR1 MNHEY, CDR2 SVGAGI. Germline trimming cut 8 bases from V and 4 bases from J; bases unmatched to any gene: 6. The CDR3 has 13 amino acids. DNA for the CDR3: TGTGCCAGCTTAAAAGGACAGGGCTATGGCTACACCTTC. Its translation is CASLKGQGYGYTF.

This clone was found once. The chain is built from TRBV7-3 and TRBJ2-1; no definite D call. This CDR3 contains 12 residues. Deletions cut 4 bases from V and 4 bases from J, with 5 bases between. The germline CDR1 and CDR2 sequences are SGHTA and FQGTGA. CDR3: CASSSGYNEQFF. DNA of the CDR3: TGTGCCAGCAGCTCGGGTTACAATGAGCAGTTCTTC.

The V and J genes are TRBV28 and TRBJ2-1; 12 bases match TRBD1. The junction had 11 bases not matched to a gene; V was cut back by 5 bases and J by 6 bases. CDR3 size: 17 residues. Germline V lookup: CDR1 MDHEN, CDR2 SYDVKM. CDR3 coding DNA: TGTGCCAGCAGTACCCTGGGACAGGGGGCCTGGGGCAATGAGCAGTTCTTC. It yields the protein CASSTLGQGAWGNEQFF. Filled out from reference TRBV28 and TRBJ2-1, the complete variable domain reads DVKVTQSSRYLVKRTGEKVFLECVQDMDHENMFWYRQDPGLGLRLIYFSYDVKMKEKGDIPEGYSVSREKKERFSLILESASTNQTSMYLCASSTLGQGAWGNEQFFGPGTRLTVL.

The genes are TRBV7-9 and TRBJ1-2, with D maybe TRBD1 (6 bases). Trimming removed 4 bases at V and 5 bases at J, with 17 bases between. The CDR3 loop spans 15 amino acids. Looked up from germline, CDR1 is SEHNR and CDR2 is FQNEAQ (reference sequence). This CDR3 is CASSSSTGSWYGYTF. The CDR3 DNA is TGTGCCAGCAGCTCCTCGACAGGCTCATGGTATGGCTACACCTTC.

This sequence joins TRBV16 and TRBJ2-2; TRBD1 aligns across 7 bases. The germline CDR1 and CDR2 sequences are KGHSY and FQNENV. J lost 1 base, V lost 3 bases, and 2 bases had no gene match. The CDR3 consists of 15 residues. The CDR3 spells CASSQDRLNTGELFF. The CDR3 DNA reads TGTGCCAGCAGCCAGGACAGGCTGAACACCGGGGAGCTGTTTTTT.

The genes are TRBV11-2 and TRBJ2-5; D might be TRBD2 (7 bases). CDR3 length: 14 residues. In germline, CDR1 is SGHAT, CDR2 FQNNGV. Trimming stripped 5 bases from V and 5 bases from J, with 15 bases between. CDR3: CASSPGGHGETQYF. In DNA, the CDR3 is TGTGCCAGCAGCCCCGGGGGGCACGGGGAGACCCAGTACTTC.

The J gene is TRBJ2-7, the V gene TRBV9; 9 bases are a match to TRBD1. CDR3 length equals 15 residues. From germline, CDR1 is SGDLS and CDR2 YYNGEE. Unmatched junction bases numbered 3, after V lost 2 bases and J lost 0 bases. The CDR3 loop is CASSVGGQGSYEQYF. DNA for the CDR3: TGTGCCAGCAGCGTTGGGGGACAGGGCTCCTACGAGCAGTACTTC.

This clone was counted a few times. The chain carries TRBV28 and TRBJ2-5, with 7 bases lining up with TRBD2. CDR1 is MDHEN, CDR2 SYDVKM, per germline. This CDR3 has 14 amino acids. The V and J ends lost 5 bases and 5 bases, in that order; junction bases with no gene match: 8. CDR3 residues: CASSPPLAVETQYF. CDR3 nucleotides: TGTGCCAGCAGTCCGCCCCTAGCGGTGGAGACCCAGTACTTC.

This clone qualifies as medium-sized (0.01 to 0.1%). V and J are TRBV19 and TRBJ2-3, with TRBD1 matching over 8 bases. Germline-derived CDR1 and CDR2 are LNHDA and SQIVND (reference sequence). CDR3 size: 13 residues. Trimming at V came to 10 bases and at J to 4 bases, leaving 7 bases not matched to a gene. The CDR3 DNA sequence: TGTGCCACTTGGGACAGGTTATCAGATACGCAGTATTTT. As protein: CATWDRLSDTQYF.

The V gene is TRBV7-8, the J gene TRBJ1-2; perhaps TRBD1 as D (5 bases). Germline V gives CDR1 SGHVS, CDR2 FQNEAQ. This CDR3 region has 16 residues. V was trimmed by 1 base and J by 3 bases, leaving 15 bases between them. The CDR3, as DNA: TGTGCCAGCAGCTTAGGCAGGGTCCCTTTTGACTATGGCTACACCTTC. It codes for CASSLGRVPFDYGYTF.

This clone was recorded once. The chain carries TRBV7-2 and TRBJ2-1; D is ambiguous. Germline V gives CDR1 SGHTA, CDR2 FQGNSA. Trimming shortened V by 5 bases and J by 12 bases, and 14 bases separated the two germline ends. The CDR3 is 12 amino acids. Here the CDR3 DNA reads TGTGCCAGCAGCCGCGACACCCGTGGGCAGTTCTTC. Residues: CASSRDTRGQFF.

The rearrangement uses TRBV28 and TRBJ2-5; 12 positions agree with TRBD2. V lost 9 bases to trimming and J lost 2 bases; unmatched junction nucleotides: 10. The CDR3 has 16 residues. Germline loops: CDR1 MDHEN, CDR2 SYDVKM. The CDR3 here is CASFSSGRAEQETQYF. DNA for the CDR3: TGTGCCAGTTTTTCTAGCGGGAGGGCCGAACAAGAGACCCAGTACTTC. The whole variable domain, remainder taken from reference TRBV28 and TRBJ2-5, is DVKVTQSSRYLVKRTGEKVFLECVQDMDHENMFWYRQDPGLGLRLIYFSYDVKMKEKGDIPEGYSVSREKKERFSLILESASTNQTSMYLCASFSSGRAEQETQYFGPGTRLLVL.

The rearrangement uses TRBV28 and TRBJ2-5, with TRBD2 identical over 9 bases. This CDR3 region has 17 residues. Losses at the gene ends were 5 bases for V and 2 bases for J; bases not matched to a gene: 12. The germline gives CDR1 MDHEN, CDR2 SYDVKM. In DNA, the CDR3 is TGTGCCAGCAGTCCTTCGGGGGGTAGCGGGGGTCAAGAGACCCAGTACTTC. It specifies CASSPSGGSGGQETQYF.

The chain has TRBV30 and TRBJ1-3; tentative D call: TRBD1 (6 bases). The germline CDR1 and CDR2 sequences are GTSNPN and SVGIG (reference sequence). Between the trimmed V and J ends, which lost 6 bases and 4 bases, there was a span of 16 bases. CDR3 length: 14 amino acids. The CDR3 sequence is CACVGGGAGNTIYF. Written as DNA, the CDR3 is TGTGCCTGTGTGGGAGGGGGTGCGGGAAACACCATATATTTT. The variable domain in full, completed from reference TRBV30 and TRBJ1-3, reads SQTIHQWPATLVQPVGSPLSLECTVEGTSNPNLYWYRQAAGRGLQLLFYSVGIGQISSEVPQNLSASRPQDRQFILSSKKLLLSDSGFYLCACVGGGAGNTIYFGEGSWLTVV.

The J gene is TRBJ2-3, the V gene TRBV6-5; a weak D match, TRBD1 (6 bases). Between the trimmed V and J ends, which lost 2 bases and 5 bases, there was a span of 11 bases. The CDR3 totals 14 residues. CDR1 is MNHEY, CDR2 SVGAGI, per germline. CDR3 in DNA: TGTGCCAGCAGTTACAGGGACAAAAAAGATACGCAGTATTTT. This gives the protein CASSYRDKKDTQYF.

This clone occurred a few times. The gene calls are TRBV2 and TRBJ2-5, with 11 bases aligning to TRBD2. Germline lookup yields CDR1 SNHLY and CDR2 FYNNEI. V dropped 2 bases and J dropped 5; count of bases not matched to a gene: 7. The CDR3 runs 16 residues. The DNA for the CDR3 is TGTGCCAGCAGTGAATGGGTAGCGGGAGGGGGGGAGACCCAGTACTTC. Protein sequence: CASSEWVAGGGETQYF.

The V and J genes are TRBV6-6 and TRBJ2-5; 7 nucleotides line up with TRBD1. CDR1 is MNHNY, CDR2 SVGAGI, per germline (reference sequence). The J segment lost 5 bases and the V segment lost 7 bases, leaving 13 bases of the junction unmatched. The CDR3 sequence is 15 residues long. CDR3 protein: CASKQGDRVVETQYF. For the CDR3, the DNA is TGTGCCAGCAAACAGGGAGACAGGGTGGTTGAGACCCAGTACTTC.

Here the CDR3 reads CATHDGGYEQYF. For the CDR3, the DNA is TGTGCCACTCACGATGGGGGGTACGAGCAGTACTTC. The chain joins TRBV19 to TRBJ2-7, with D perhaps matching TRBD2 (6 bases). Deletions cut 10 bases from V and 4 bases from J, with 14 bases between. Germline lookup yields CDR1 LNHDA and CDR2 SQIVND (reference sequence). CDR3 length: 12 amino acids.

This rearrangement joins TRBV18 to TRBJ2-7; tentative D call: TRBD1 (6 bases). Germline CDR1 and CDR2: KGHSH and LQKENI. This CDR3 has 17 residues. Trimming took off 1 base at V and 1 base at J, with 17 bases between the two ends. CDR3 in DNA: TGTGCCAGCTCACCACAGTCTCCAGGGGTCGGTTCCTACGAGCAGTACTTC. Amino acids: CASSPQSPGVGSYEQYF.

The rearrangement links TRBV11-2 to TRBJ2-7, with 15 bases lining up with TRBD2. This CDR3 region has 15 residues. Per the germline V gene, CDR1 is SGHAT and CDR2 is FQNNGV. With 5 bases clipped from V and 4 bases from J, the junction kept 3 bases outside the gene matches. CDR3 DNA: TGTGCCAGCAGCCCGGGACTAGCGGGAGGTTACGAGCAGTACTTC. It codes for CASSPGLAGGYEQYF.

This clone is a singleton in its sample. The chain has TRBV7-9 and TRBJ2-3; no firm D call. Germline V gives CDR1 SEHNR, CDR2 FQNEAQ (reference sequence). CDR3 size: 11 residues. Trimming removed 4 bases from V and 4 bases from J, with 3 bases in between. The CDR3 DNA follows: TGTGCCAGCAGCTCTGCAGATACGCAGTATTTT. Its translation is CASSSADTQYF.

This rearrangement joins TRBV7-2 to TRBJ1-2; a weak D match, TRBD1 (5 bases). The germline gives CDR1 SGHTA, CDR2 FQGNSA. This CDR3 comprises 12 residues. V was trimmed by 5 bases and J by 7 bases, leaving 11 bases between them. The DNA for the CDR3 is TGTGCCAGCAGCACCTACGGGGGTGGCTACACCTTC. Amino acid sequence: CASSTYGGGYTF.

This clone has only a few counts. This chain links TRBV27 with TRBJ2-5; 7 bases are shared with TRBD2. The length of the CDR3 is 16 residues. The V gene's germline CDR1 is MNHEY and CDR2 SMNVEV (reference sequence). The V gene end was trimmed by 2 bases and the J gene end by 5 bases; junction bases not matched to a gene: 11. As DNA, the CDR3 is TGTGCCAGCAGTTTAGGAAGCCCCAGCGGGGTTGAGACCCAGTACTTC. Its translation: CASSLGSPSGVETQYF.